The 20 T cell receptor beta chains below come from one sample, sequenced in a study of blood T cells in healthy people across ages. A sample-barcoded 5' primer and a J-beta primer mix were used in a second PCR of roughly 6 to 11 cycles. TCRdb ran MiXCR on the 5' RACE reads and lists one entry per CDR3 protein. Of about 1.6 million distinct CDR3 sequences in the sample, about 35% were seen once. Sample: blood. These receptors were taken from a young woman in good health.

The chain is built from TRBV4-1 and TRBJ2-7; D might be TRBD2 (6 bases). Trimming left V 2 bases short and J 1 base short, with 12 bases between. In germline, CDR1 is MGHRA, CDR2 YSYEKL. The CDR3 runs to 15 residues. The CDR3 nucleotides read TGCGCCAGCAGCCAACCGGGACGGGGGTCCTACGAGCAGTACTTC. Protein product: CASSQPGRGSYEQYF.

The V gene is TRBV2, the J gene TRBJ2-1; TRBD2 agrees at 10 bases. Trimming removed 5 bases from V and 8 bases from J; junction bases left unmatched: 9. The germline V gene encodes CDR1 SNHLY and CDR2 FYNNEI. The CDR3 has 15 residues. CDR3 nucleotides: TGTGCCAGCAGTCTAACTAGCGGGAATATCGATGAGCAGTTCTTC. Protein product: CASSLTSGNIDEQFF.

This sequence joins TRBV29-1 and TRBJ1-2, with D possibly matching TRBD1 (5 bases). Germline V gene data show CDR1 as SQVTM and CDR2 as ANQGSEA. V was shortened by 4 bases and J by 4 bases, with 19 bases between the two germline ends. CDR3 length equals 15 residues. The CDR3 region is CSVVGTGVGCYGYTF. The CDR3 DNA sequence: TGCAGCGTTGTTGGGACGGGGGTCGGGTGCTATGGCTACACCTTC. Combining the CDR3 with reference TRBV29-1 and TRBJ1-2 gives the whole variable domain SAVISQKPSRDICQRGTSLTIQCQVDSQVTMMFWYRQQPGQSLTLIATANQGSEATYESGFVIDKFPISRPNLTFSTLTVSNMSPEDSSIYLCSVVGTGVGCYGYTFGSGTRLTVV.

As DNA, the CDR3 is TGTGCCAGCAGCCAAGAAGTCCTCGCAACCTACAATGAGCAGTTCTTC. It codes for CASSQEVLATYNEQFF. The chain joins TRBV4-2 to TRBJ2-1, with D unclear. Trimming left V 0 bases short and J 2 bases short, with 11 bases between. Germline V gene lookup returns CDR1 LGHNA and CDR2 YNFKEQ. CDR3 length equals 16 residues.

The chain has TRBV4-1 and TRBJ2-7; D is unresolved. Germline CDR1 MGHRA, CDR2 YSYEKL. This CDR3 is built from 15 residues. Trimming took off 2 bases at V and 7 bases at J, with 18 bases between the two ends. The CDR3 spells CASSQFLTVNREQYF. In DNA form, the CDR3 reads TGCGCCAGCAGCCAATTTCTCACAGTCAACCGAGAGCAGTACTTC.

This clonotype occurred a few times. Sequence at one end of the junction differs from germline and may be a read error. The chain is built from TRBV7-2 and TRBJ1-2, with 9 bases identical to TRBD1. This CDR3 comprises 16 residues. Germline CDR1 and CDR2: SGHTA and FQGNSA. This CDR3 reads CASSLTAGTGYYGYTF. CDR3 DNA sequence: TGCGCCAGCAGCTTGACCGCCGGGACAGGGTACTATGGCTACACCTTC. The full variable domain, rest sourced from reference TRBV7-2 and TRBJ1-2, is GAGVSQSPSNKVTEKGKDVELRCDPISGHTALYWYRQSLGQGLEFLIYFQGNSAPDKSGLPSDRFSAERTGGSVSTLTIQRTQQEDSAVYLCASSLTAGTGYYGYTFGSGTRLTVV.

V is TRBV2 and J is TRBJ1-4; D is perhaps TRBD1 (6 bases). Trimming took off 9 bases at V and 0 bases at J, with 20 bases between the two ends. The CDR3 has 17 amino acids. The germline V gene has CDR1 SNHLY and CDR2 FYNNEI. Written as DNA, the CDR3 is TGTGCCAGTGCTAAAACAGGGCTGGCGGCAACTAATGAAAAACTGTTTTTT. This codes for CASAKTGLAATNEKLFF.

This clonotype was picked up a small number of times. The CDR3 nucleotides read TGTGCCAGCAGCTTAGGGCTTAGAGGGACAGACTACGAGCAGTACTTC. Its translation is CASSLGLRGTDYEQYF. The rearrangement uses TRBV7-9 and TRBJ2-7, with TRBD1 identical over 7 bases. This CDR3 has 16 amino acids. J gave up 3 bases and V 1 base, and 9 bases lay outside the gene matches. Looked up from germline, CDR1 is SEHNR and CDR2 is FQNEAQ (reference sequence).

A word on this clonotype: A junction boundary mismatches the germline segment, possibly from a read error. The chain carries TRBV6-6 and TRBJ2-3; D may be TRBD1 (7 bases). Germline V CDR1 and CDR2: MNHNY, SVGAGI (reference sequence). The CDR3 covers 13 residues. This CDR3 reads CVSTQGGTDTQYF. The DNA of the CDR3 is TGTGTCAGCACCCAGGGGGGAACAGATACGCAGTATTTT.

With respect to this clonotype: One end of the junction does not line up with germline, which may come from a read error. The chain recombines TRBV7-6 with TRBJ2-3; D remains unclear. CDR3 length: 16 amino acids. Looked up from germline, CDR1 is SGHVS and CDR2 is FNYEAQ. The CDR3 nucleotides read TGTGCCCGCAGCTTAGATAGGCTAGGAGTCACAGATACGCAGTATTTT. Its protein is CARSLDRLGVTDTQYF. The full variable domain, its missing parts supplied by reference TRBV7-6 and TRBJ2-3, is GAGVSQSPRYKVTKRGQDVALRCDPISGHVSLYWYRQALGQGPEFLTYFNYEAQQDKSGLPNDRFSAERPEGSISTLTIQRTEQRDSAMYRCARSLDRLGVTDTQYFGPGTRLTVL.

As to this clonotype: Its ends do not fully match the called genes, so a read error is possible. V usage is TRBV6-2 or TRBV6-3 and J usage is TRBJ2-1, with 11 bases fitting TRBD2. Germline V CDR1 and CDR2: MNHEY, SVGEGT. The CDR3 totals 14 residues. The CDR3 sequence is CATRHSGRADERFF. CDR3 coding DNA: TGTGCCACCAGGCATAGCGGGAGGGCTGATGAGCGGTTCTTC.

This clonotype was counted only a few times. This chain links TRBV9 with TRBJ1-5; 9 positions match TRBD1. Germline V gene sequence: CDR1 SGDLS, CDR2 YYNGEE. This CDR3 contains 16 residues. Unmatched junction bases numbered 1, after V lost 0 bases and J lost 0 bases. Written as DNA, the CDR3 is TGTGCCAGCAGCGTAGAGGACAGGGGTAGCAATCAGCCCCAGCATTTT. Amino acid sequence: CASSVEDRGSNQPQHF.

This clonotype was seen more than once but under ten times. The V and J genes are TRBV20-1 and TRBJ2-7, with D unclear. Germline assignment: CDR1 DFQATT and CDR2 SNEGSKA (reference sequence). The CDR3 consists of 14 residues. Trimming removed 1 base from V and 2 bases from J, with 12 bases in between. As DNA, the CDR3 is TGCAGTGCTAGAGTGGCAGGCCCCCCCTACGAGCAGTACTTC. It specifies CSARVAGPPYEQYF.

Only a few counts were recorded for this clonotype. V and J are TRBV20-1 and TRBJ2-7, with no clear D. The ends were cut back, 0 bases at V and 5 bases at J, with 5 bases in the middle. The germline V gene has CDR1 DFQATT and CDR2 SNEGSKA (reference sequence). The CDR3 covers 11 residues. CDR3: CSARDWNEQYF. The CDR3 DNA reads TGCAGTGCTAGAGATTGGAACGAGCAGTACTTC.

This chain joins TRBV20-1 and TRBJ1-5; perhaps TRBD1 as D (6 bases). This CDR3 spans 14 amino acids. Trimming removed 4 bases from V and 7 bases from J, with 17 bases in between. From germline, CDR1 is DFQATT and CDR2 SNEGSKA (reference sequence). CDR3 DNA: TGCAGTGCTACCAGGGGAGACGTAGGACAGCCCCAGCATTTT. Its protein product is CSATRGDVGQPQHF.

The chain couples TRBV27 to TRBJ2-7; possibly TRBD2 for D (6 bases). Germline V gives CDR1 MNHEY, CDR2 SMNVEV (reference sequence). V was trimmed by 8 bases and J by 0 bases, leaving 14 bases between them. CDR3 length equals 14 residues. CDR3 residues: CASRLLASSYEQYF. CDR3 bases: TGTGCCAGCCGCTTACTAGCATCCTCCTACGAGCAGTACTTC.

This clonotype was counted a single time. V and J are TRBV12-3 or TRBV12-4 and TRBJ2-1; D is unclear. The CDR3 is made up of 13 amino acids. The V end lost 6 bases, the J end lost 6 bases, and 12 bases lay between the germline ends. Here the CDR3 reads CASSLPNGNEQFF. CDR3 DNA sequence: TGTGCCAGCAGCCTCCCTAACGGCAATGAGCAGTTCTTC.

The V gene is TRBV5-6, the J gene TRBJ2-1, with D unclear. The length of the CDR3 is 13 residues. V lost 0 bases to trimming and J lost 6 bases, with 7 bases between them. The germline V gene has CDR1 SGHDT and CDR2 YYEEEE. The CDR3 bases are TGTGCCAGCAGCTTGGGGGCTACCAATGAGCAGTTCTTC. It yields the protein CASSLGATNEQFF.

Remarks on this clonotype: Germline and junction disagree at one end, which may indicate a read error. The chain joins TRBV27 to TRBJ2-6, with D perhaps being TRBD1 or TRBD2 (5 bases each). The length of the CDR3 is 14 residues. Germline V CDR1 and CDR2: MNHEY, SMNVEV (reference sequence). CDR3 DNA: TGTGCCAGCAGGGAGTTCTCTGGGGGCAACGTCCTGACTTTC. This translates into CASREFSGGNVLTF.

This clonotype was picked up many times. V gene TRBV27 combines with J gene TRBJ2-7; maybe TRBD2 (6 bases). Germline CDR1 reads MNHEY; CDR2 reads SMNVEV (reference sequence). The V gene lost 4 bases and the J gene lost 0 bases, with 19 bases spanning the gap. CDR3 length equals 17 residues. The CDR3 sequence: CASSSFPGTFSSYEQYF. As DNA, the CDR3 is TGTGCCAGCAGTTCTTTCCCCGGGACTTTCAGCTCCTACGAGCAGTACTTC.